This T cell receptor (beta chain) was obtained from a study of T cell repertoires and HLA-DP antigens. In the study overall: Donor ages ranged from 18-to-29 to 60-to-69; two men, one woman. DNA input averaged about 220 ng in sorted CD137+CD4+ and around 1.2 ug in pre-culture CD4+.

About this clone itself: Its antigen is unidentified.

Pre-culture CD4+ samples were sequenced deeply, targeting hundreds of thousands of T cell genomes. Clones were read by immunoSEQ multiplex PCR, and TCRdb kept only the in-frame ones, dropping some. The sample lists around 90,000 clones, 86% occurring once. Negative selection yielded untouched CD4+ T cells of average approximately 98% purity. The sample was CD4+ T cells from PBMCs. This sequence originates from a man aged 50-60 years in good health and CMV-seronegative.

The CDR3 sequence is CASSPGGSGNTIYF. The CDR3 DNA sequence: TGCGCCAGCAGCCCAGGGGGCTCTGGAAACACCATATATTTT. The chain is built from TRBV5-1 and TRBJ1-3, with 7 bases matching TRBD1. Trimming cost V 4 bases and J 0 bases; bases outside gene matches: 1. The germline CDR1 and CDR2 sequences are SGHRS and YFSETQ. The CDR3 runs 14 residues.